A selection of T cell receptor beta chains follows, all from one sample in a study of OX40 agonist ivuxolimab in advanced cancers. The repertoire was sequenced with immunoSEQ multiplex PCR; TCRdb's copy has only in-frame clones and lacks some. The sample holds roughly 100,000 clones; around 95% are singletons and the top ten take 2%. The sample consisted of CD4+ or CD8+ T cells sorted from blood, taken in a trial of the OX40 agonist ivuxolimab. The receptors derive from an adult with an advanced solid tumor such as melanoma, head and neck, liver or kidney cancer. Both conserved end residues are trimmed from each CDR3. Clone sizes are given selectively: once, few, many, or a class where the clone is expanded.

J gene,clone size,V gene,CDR3 protein
TRBJ2-5,NA,TRBV30,AWSGTGEETQY
TRBJ2-7,NA,TRBV19,ASSPGQGANYEQY
TRBJ2-2,NA,TRBV9,ASSVDSGYTGELF
TRBJ1-4,NA,TRBV28,ASSLPEEEKLF
TRBJ2-7,NA,TRBV15,ATSSHREINEQY
TRBJ2-1,NA,TRBV29-1,SVEEIESSYNEQF
TRBJ2-1,NA,TRBV27,ASSQTRRYNEQF
TRBJ2-5,NA,TRBV15,ATSRDLAGGLQETQY
TRBJ1-1,NA,TRBV9,ASSPRGTSEAF
TRBJ2-5,NA,TRBV27,ASRSLEGGQETQY
TRBJ2-2,NA,TRBV19,ASSPGTQTGELF
TRBJ2-7,NA,TRBV7-9,ASSPRTGKYEQY
TRBJ1-1,NA,TRBV4-3,ASSQLGPRFGTEAF
TRBJ2-1,NA,TRBV7-8,ASSLGGGYYNEQF
TRBJ2-7,NA,TRBV9,ASSVAGQGYEQY
TRBJ1-2,NA,TRBV6-6,ASSYSPERGYT
TRBJ2-1,NA,TRBV4-1,ASSHTGTGEQF
TRBJ2-3,NA,TRBV9,ASSVGMDTQY
TRBJ2-1,NA,TRBV7-3,ASSPPGGSSYNEQF
TRBJ1-2,NA,TRBV7-9,ASSLSGHQKNYGYT
TRBJ2-1,NA,TRBV27,ASSLVGGPYNEQF
TRBJ1-5,NA,TRBV6-1,ASSGISGGMSPQH
TRBJ2-1,NA,TRBV19,ASSIGSSGRDEQF
TRBJ2-3,NA,TRBV19,ASSITTSGLAGVTDTQY
TRBJ1-1,NA,TRBV27,ASSSTGQGTEAF
TRBJ2-1,NA,TRBV11-3,ASSSRTDNEQF
TRBJ2-7,NA,TRBV9,ASSVGGPFSSYEQY
TRBJ2-3,NA,TRBV4-1,ASSQGGLEGDTQY
TRBJ1-1,NA,TRBV29-1,SAPLQGPVAEAF
TRBJ2-1,NA,TRBV5-6,ASSLLVASSYNEQF
TRBJ2-5,once,TRBV29-1,SVVVRGRETQY
TRBJ2-5,NA,TRBV11-2,ASSLGRIQETQY
TRBJ2-1,NA,TRBV7-9,ASSLAGAALYNEQF
TRBJ2-3,NA,TRBV28,ASGRTSWDTQY
TRBJ2-7,NA,TRBV5-6,ASRPRIGYRYEQY
TRBJ1-1,NA,TRBV30,AWSLEQMSLANTEAF
TRBJ1-5,NA,TRBV19,ATGGPSGAQH
TRBJ1-2,NA,TRBV6-5,ASSGSFNYGYT
TRBJ2-1,NA,TRBV11-2,ASRGLAGPFGDEQF
TRBJ2-2,NA,TRBV19,ASSIVGTNTGELF
TRBJ2-7,NA,TRBV4-3,ASSQDRRHSYEQY
TRBJ1-1,NA,TRBV15,ATSRGWGGTEAF
TRBJ2-1,NA,TRBV28,ASSAPRSSIYNEQF
TRBJ1-1,NA,TRBV19,ASSLAGSTEAF